The rows below give T cell receptor beta chains drawn from one sample of a study of T-cell memory formation after mild COVID-19. TCRdb called the 5' RACE reads again in MiXCR, with one record for every CDR3 protein. The data contain hundreds of thousands of distinct CDR3 sequences, roughly 18% of them singletons. The sequenced sample was PBMCs or a T cell subset sorted from them (not recorded which). The source is an adult woman who had mild COVID-19 (a few samples of this study predate the infection). Cell type and time point are not known. CDR3s include the opening cysteine and the closing phenylalanine or tryptophan. The D gene is left open where the match is weak. Rows may omit the clone size; those that give it use once, few, many or a size class.

>TRBJ2-1|TRBV29-1|-|TRBD2
TGCAGCGTTCCTGGGGGACTAGCGGAACTAGTCAATGAGCAGTTCTTC
CSVPGGLAELVNEQFF
>TRBJ2-5|TRBV4-1|-|TRBD2
TGCGCCAGCAGCCCCGCGCGGCTAGCGGAGCAAGAGACCCAGTACTTC
CASSPARLAEQETQYF
>TRBJ2-3|TRBV7-2|-|TRBD2
TGTGCCAGCAGCTTAGTTGCTAGCGGGGGCGGGAGCACAGATACGCAGTATTTT
CASSLVASGGGSTDTQYF
>TRBJ2-2|TRBV5-1|few|TRBD2
TGCGCCAGCAGCGCTAGCGGGGGCAACACCGGGGAGCTGTTTTTT
CASSASGGNTGELFF
>TRBJ1-2|TRBV12-3/TRBV12-4|few|-
TGTGCCAGCAGTTTTGCAGCTTACTACACCTTC
CASSFAAYYTF
>TRBJ2-2|TRBV4-1|few|TRBD1
TGCGCCAGCAGCCAAGAGGCAGGGGGCGCTAACACCGGGGAGCTGTTTTTT
CASSQEAGGANTGELFF
>TRBJ1-5|TRBV7-6|few|-
TGTACAGATTCTAGGTTGCCCCAGCATTTT
CTDSRLPQHF
>TRBJ1-2|TRBV6-1|-|-
TGTGCCAGCAGTGAGGGGGGGCTCTATGGCTACACCTTC
CASSEGGLYGYTF
>TRBJ2-3|TRBV10-3|-|TRBD1
TGTGCCATCGCTGGGGGACCAACAGGGGGCACAGATACGCAGTATTTT
CAIAGGPTGGTDTQYF
>TRBJ2-7|TRBV7-8|-|-
TGTGCCAGCAGCTTACCAGGGACTGCCGGCTACGAGCAGTACTTC
CASSLPGTAGYEQYF
>TRBJ2-3|TRBV5-4|-|TRBD1
TGTGCCAGCAGCTTGAACAGGGGTAGCACAGATACGCAGTATTTT
CASSLNRGSTDTQYF
>TRBJ2-7|TRBV20-1|few|-
TGCAGTGCTAGAGATCCGGTCGGGAAGTCCTACGAGCAGTACTTC
CSARDPVGKSYEQYF
>TRBJ2-2|TRBV9|once|-
TGTGCCAGCAGCGTAGAGCCCGACGGGTTTGGGGAGCTGTTTTTT
CASSVEPDGFGELFF
>TRBJ2-1|TRBV7-7|few|-
TGTGCTAGCAGCTTAGCCGGCGGGAATACCGAGCAGTTCTTC
CASSLAGGNTEQFF
>TRBJ2-5|TRBV5-1|few|-
TGCGCCAGCAGCCAGGGATGGCAAGAGACCCAGTACTTC
CASSQGWQETQYF
>TRBJ2-7|TRBV9|-|-
TGTGCCAGCAGCGTAGCTGGAGGGCCTGTCTACGAGCAGTACTTC
CASSVAGGPVYEQYF
>TRBJ1-5|TRBV4-1|-|-
TGCGCCAGCAGCCAGGATCGAGCAGGGAGTGTCAATCAGCCCCAGCATTTT
CASSQDRAGSVNQPQHF
>TRBJ2-1|TRBV6-2/TRBV6-3|many|-
TGTGCCAGCAGTTACCAAAACAATGAGCAGTTCTTC
CASSYQNNEQFF
>TRBJ2-5|TRBV5-1|few|TRBD2
TGCGCCAGCAGCTTAGCGGGGGGCGAAACACAAGAGACCCAGTACTTC
CASSLAGGETQETQYF
>TRBJ2-7|TRBV20-1|-|-
TGCAGTGCTAGAGATGGGCGCCAAGGGATAACGGGCTACGAGCAGTACTTC
CSARDGRQGITGYEQYF
>TRBJ2-7|TRBV12-3/TRBV12-4|few|-
TGTGCCAGCAGTTTGGTAGGGGTCCACGAGCAGTACTTC
CASSLVGVHEQYF
>TRBJ2-1|TRBV25-1|-|TRBD1
TGTGCCAGCAGTGAATATACCGGCAGGGGGTGGGAGCAGTTCTTC
CASSEYTGRGWEQFF
>TRBJ2-2|TRBV12-3/TRBV12-4|-|-
TGTGCCAGCAGTTCCAGACCCGGGGAGCTGTTTTTT
CASSSRPGELFF
>TRBJ1-1|TRBV4-1|few|TRBD1
TGCGCCAGCAGCCAGGGACAGGCCCCGGGGGGCACTGAAGCTTTCTTT
CASSQGQAPGGTEAFF
>TRBJ2-7|TRBV10-3|-|TRBD1
TGTGCCATCAGTGGGACAGGGGGAGGGTACGAGCAGTACTTC
CAISGTGGGYEQYF
>TRBJ1-1|TRBV7-2|-|-
TGTGCCAGCAGACAGACTTGGGGGGCTTTCTTT
CASRQTWGAFF
>TRBJ2-1|TRBV9|few|TRBD2
TGTGCCAGCAGCTTCGGACTAGCGGGAGAAGATAATGAGCAGTTCTTC
CASSFGLAGEDNEQFF
>TRBJ2-3|TRBV11-2|-|TRBD2
TGTGCCAGCAGTTTGCGAGGAGCGGGGGGAGGTACGCAGTATTTT
CASSLRGAGGGTQYF
>TRBJ2-2|TRBV4-1|-|-
TGCGCCAGCAGCCAAGTGCAAGGCCCGAACACCGGGGAGCTGTTTTTT
CASSQVQGPNTGELFF
>TRBJ2-1|TRBV19|few|TRBD2
TGTGCCAGTAGTATTGGGGGACTAGCGGGATATGAGCAGTTCTTC
CASSIGGLAGYEQFF
>TRBJ2-7|TRBV2|few|-
TGTGCCAGCAGGGAGCTCCACAAAGAGCAGTACTTC
CASRELHKEQYF
>TRBJ2-5|TRBV14|-|TRBD1
TGTGCCAGCAGCCAAGAAGGCCTCCGAGACAGGGTGCAAGAGACCCAGTACTTC
CASSQEGLRDRVQETQYF
>TRBJ2-7|TRBV3-1|once|-
TGTGCCAGCAGCCCTTCTAACAATGGGGCCCGCGAGCAGTACTTC
CASSPSNNGAREQYF
>TRBJ1-2|TRBV12-3/TRBV12-4|few|TRBD1
TGTGCCAGCAGCTGGGGGAGCAGGGGGACCGGCTACACCTTC
CASSWGSRGTGYTF
>TRBJ2-1|TRBV14|few|-
TGTGCCAGCAGCCCAAGGGGGACGGGGGAGCAGTTCTTC
CASSPRGTGEQFF
>TRBJ2-2|TRBV5-1|few|-
TGCGCCAGCAGCACGGACCTGGGCCGGGAGCTGTTTTTT
CASSTDLGRELFF
>TRBJ2-3|TRBV5-1|few|-
TGCGCCAGCAGCTTGTCCTTCCAGGATACGCAGTATTTT
CASSLSFQDTQYF
>TRBJ2-3|TRBV7-6|-|TRBD2
TGTGCCAGCAGCTTAGAAGGTTTAGTAGCGGGAACGGATACGCAGTATTTT
CASSLEGLVAGTDTQYF
>TRBJ2-1|TRBV6-2/TRBV6-3|few|TRBD2
TGTGCCAGCAGTCAGAACGGGAGGCTGAAGAATGAGCAGTTCTTC
CASSQNGRLKNEQFF
>TRBJ2-7|TRBV2|once|-
TGTGCCACCGCGGGGTACGAGCAGTACTTC
CATAGYEQYF
>TRBJ2-7|TRBV6-4|-|TRBD2
TGTGCCAGCAGCGAACGAGGGACTAGCGGGTTGGGCTCCTACGAGCAGTACTTC
CASSERGTSGLGSYEQYF
>TRBJ1-1|TRBV28|few|-
TGTGCCAGCAGTTTCCTCGACAGAACTGAAGCTTTCTTT
CASSFLDRTEAFF